These 2 T cell receptor beta chains were sequenced from one sample in a study of response to subunit inactivated influenza vaccine. TCRdb re-derived calls from the RT-PCR reads in MiXCR, one entry per CDR3 protein. The repertoire includes about 570,000 distinct CDR3 sequences, 11% of them detected once, and 9.5% to 12% sits in the top ten. These data were likewise used in another study, on T cells expressing NK-cell markers. That report adds: Making the TCR beta cDNA relied on 5'RACE template switching with UMIs.

The sample consisted of PBMCs from blood, taken on the day of vaccination. These TCRs come from a man aged 50 to 59 who received an inactivated influenza vaccine.

The chain combines TRBV12-3 or TRBV12-4 with TRBJ1-6; D not resolved. V gave up 3 bases and J gave up 7 bases, with 13 bases separating them. This CDR3 contains 15 residues. CDR3 nucleotides: TGTGCCAGCAGTTTTGGGGAGGTGCGCAATTCACCCCTCCACTTT. Its translation: CASSFGEVRNSPLHF.

This clonotype was seen many times. V usage is TRBV28 and J usage is TRBJ2-1, with TRBD2 as a possible D gene (6 bases). CDR3 size: 14 residues. The V end lost 2 bases, the J end lost 8 bases, and 13 bases lay between the germline ends. CDR1 and CDR2 (germline): MDHEN, SYDVKM. The CDR3 reads CASSLGLLGHEQFF. The CDR3 DNA is TGTGCCAGCAGTTTAGGACTACTGGGTCATGAGCAGTTCTTC.